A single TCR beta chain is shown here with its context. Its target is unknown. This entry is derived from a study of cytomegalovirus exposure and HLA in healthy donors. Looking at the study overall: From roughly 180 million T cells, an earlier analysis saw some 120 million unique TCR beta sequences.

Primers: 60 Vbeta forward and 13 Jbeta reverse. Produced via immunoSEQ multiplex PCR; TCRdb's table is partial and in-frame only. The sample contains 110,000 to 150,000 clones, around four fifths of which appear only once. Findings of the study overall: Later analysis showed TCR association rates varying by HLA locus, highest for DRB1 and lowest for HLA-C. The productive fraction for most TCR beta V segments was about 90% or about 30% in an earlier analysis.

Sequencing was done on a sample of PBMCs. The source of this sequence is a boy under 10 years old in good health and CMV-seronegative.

The CDR3 coding sequence is TGCGCCAGCAGCTTAATCGCGGGAGCAGATACGCAGTATTTT. Its protein is CASSLIAGADTQYF. This chain uses TRBV5-1 with TRBJ2-3; 7 bases agree with TRBD2. The CDR3 contains 14 residues. Trimming cost V 2 bases and J 4 bases; bases outside gene matches: 4. In germline, CDR1 is SGHRS, CDR2 YFSETQ. The complete variable domain, with remaining parts taken from reference TRBV5-1 and TRBJ2-3, reads KAGVTQTPRYLIKTRGQQVTLSCSPISGHRSVSWYQQTPGQGLQFLFEYFSETQRNKGNFPGRFSGRQFSNSRSEMNVSTLELGDSALYLCASSLIAGADTQYFGPGTRLTVL.